These 26 T cell receptor beta chains were sequenced from one sample in a study of T cell responses to AZD1222 COVID-19 vaccine. Clones were sequenced by immunoSEQ multiplex PCR, and TCRdb holds only the in-frame ones, with some missing. This table has about 130,000 clones, 90% appearing once. The input for sequencing was peripheral blood, taken on day 0 of AZD1222 vaccination. Source of these receptors: an adult in good health.

V and J are TRBV5-4 and TRBJ1-6, with unresolved D. Germline V gene sequence: CDR1 SGHNT, CDR2 YYREEE (reference sequence). V lost 0 bases and J 7 bases, leaving 8 bases between the germline ends. The CDR3 is 14 amino acids. Here the CDR3 DNA reads TGTGCCAGCAGCTTGGTGGGAGAAAATTCACCCCTCCACTTT. Protein: CASSLVGENSPLHF.

The V call is TRBV20-1, the J call TRBJ2-2; the match to TRBD2 covers 10 bases. CDR1 is DFQATT and CDR2 is SNEGSKA in the germline V gene (reference sequence). V lost 3 bases to trimming and J lost 7 bases; unmatched junction nucleotides: 14. CDR3 length: 17 amino acids. The CDR3 DNA is TGCAGTGCTAGTTCCAGCGGGGGGGCATTTGTTAGCGGGGAGCTGTTTTTT. It is translated as CSASSSGGAFVSGELFF.

The V and J genes are TRBV30 and TRBJ2-3; D gene unclear. V lost 0 bases, J lost 10 bases, and 17 bases lay in between. The CDR3 is 14 amino acids. Germline V gives CDR1 GTSNPN, CDR2 SVGIG (reference sequence). As DNA, the CDR3 is TGTGCCTGGAGTGTATTGACATCGCCCAGTCCGCAGTATTTT. Translated, it gives CAWSVLTSPSPQYF.

This clone was counted once. This sequence joins TRBV15 and TRBJ2-7, with D possibly called TRBD1 or TRBD2 (5 bases each). The CDR3 runs to 16 residues. Germline loops: CDR1 LNHNV, CDR2 YYDKDF (reference sequence). Trimming cost V 3 bases and J 3 bases, with 18 bases left between them. As DNA, the CDR3 is TGTGCCACCAGCAGTGCTTCCGGGACGGGTAACTACGAGCAGTACTTC. Its translation: CATSSASGTGNYEQYF.

The chain recombines TRBV7-3 with TRBJ2-2, with 7 bases lining up with TRBD2. After removal of 5 bases from V and 0 bases from J, the junction contained 6 bases not matched to a gene. The CDR3 is made up of 16 amino acids. Germline V CDR1 and CDR2: SGHTA, FQGTGA. Here the CDR3 DNA reads TGTGCCAGCAGCACCTCTAGCGGAACGAACACCGGGGAGCTGTTTTTT. Residues: CASSTSSGTNTGELFF.

This chain uses TRBV3-1 (or the pseudogene TRBV3-2) with TRBJ2-1; D gene ambiguous. The ends were cut back, 4 bases at V and 1 base at J, with 17 bases in the middle. The germline gives CDR1 LGHDT, CDR2 YNNKEL (reference sequence). The CDR3 spans 17 residues. CDR3 residues: CASSRRSHWGSYNEQFF. The CDR3 DNA reads TGTGCCAGCAGCCGCCGGTCTCATTGGGGTTCCTACAATGAGCAGTTCTTC.

The chain couples TRBV5-1 to TRBJ1-1, with a weak D call TRBD1 (6 bases). V was trimmed by 0 bases and J by 4 bases, leaving 10 bases between them. Germline assignment: CDR1 SGHRS and CDR2 YFSETQ. This CDR3 is 14 amino acids long. The CDR3 sequence: CASSLEGEVTEAFF. CDR3 in DNA: TGCGCCAGCAGCTTGGAGGGGGAGGTCACTGAAGCTTTCTTT.

This chain joins TRBV19 and TRBJ2-7, with D possibly TRBD2 on 6 matching bases. V lost 3 bases and J lost 3, with 15 bases in between. The CDR3 is made up of 15 amino acids. Germline CDR1 is LNHDA and CDR2 is SQIVND (reference sequence). The CDR3 protein is CASSIGGRVGYEQYF. Written as DNA, the CDR3 is TGTGCCAGTAGTATTGGGGGGAGAGTTGGCTACGAGCAGTACTTC.

This chain connects TRBV7-2 to TRBJ2-3, with 9 nucleotides matching TRBD2. The CDR3 sequence is 15 residues long. After removal of 4 bases from V and 3 bases from J, the junction contained 5 bases not matched to a gene. CDR1 SGHTA and CDR2 FQGNSA come from the germline V gene. In DNA, the CDR3 is TGTGCCAGCAGCTGGCGGGGGGGCCGTACAGATACGCAGTATTTT. Residues: CASSWRGGRTDTQYF.

The V gene is TRBV29-1, the J gene TRBJ2-1; 7 bases fit TRBD2. CDR3 length: 15 residues. Germline V gene data show CDR1 as SQVTM and CDR2 as ANQGSEA. V lost 3 bases and J lost 3; bases outside the gene matches: 8. CDR3: CSVDRGGGSYNEQFF. DNA for the CDR3: TGCAGCGTTGATCGGGGCGGGGGAAGCTACAATGAGCAGTTCTTC.

The V and J genes are TRBV5-8 and TRBJ1-2, with unresolved D. Trimming pared 7 bases from V and 8 bases from J, leaving 18 bases between. There are 13 residues in the CDR3. Per the germline V gene, CDR1 is SGHTS and CDR2 is YDEGEE. The CDR3 sequence: CASLIDTTGGYTF. The CDR3, as DNA: TGTGCCAGCTTGATAGACACCACGGGGGGCTACACCTTC.

The gene calls are TRBV4-3 and TRBJ2-1, with a weak D call TRBD2 (5 bases). CDR3 size: 15 residues. V lost 0 bases, J lost 4 bases, and 10 bases lay in between. Germline CDR1 LGHNA, CDR2 YSLEER. CDR3 DNA sequence: TGCGCCAGCAGCCAAGAGGCCAGACTATACAATGAGCAGTTCTTC. It yields the protein CASSQEARLYNEQFF.

The V gene is TRBV4-1, the J gene TRBJ2-3; 8 nucleotides agree with TRBD2. This CDR3 has 16 residues. CDR1 is MGHRA, CDR2 YSYEKL, per germline. Germline trimming cut 4 bases from V and 0 bases from J; bases unmatched to any gene: 6. CDR3 region: CASSPWRGESTDTQYF. The CDR3 nucleotides are TGCGCCAGCAGCCCATGGCGGGGGGAGAGCACAGATACGCAGTATTTT.

V gene TRBV12-3 or TRBV12-4 combines with J gene TRBJ2-2, with D hard to call. This CDR3 has 13 residues. V lost 4 bases and J 3 bases, leaving 6 bases between the germline ends. Here the CDR3 reads CASSSPDTGELFF. The DNA for the CDR3 is TGTGCCAGCAGTTCTCCAGACACCGGGGAGCTGTTTTTT.

In this sample, this clone turned up a few times. The chain couples TRBV2 to TRBJ2-1, with 8 bases lining up with TRBD2. Germline lookup yields CDR1 SNHLY and CDR2 FYNNEI. The CDR3 covers 14 residues. V gave up 7 bases and J gave up 7 bases; unmatched junction bases: 9. This CDR3 is CASIKERGGNEQFF. The CDR3 coding sequence is TGTGCCAGCATAAAGGAACGGGGGGGGAATGAGCAGTTCTTC.

V usage is TRBV7-8 and J usage is TRBJ2-7; D is possibly TRBD1 or TRBD2 (5 bases each). The CDR3 sequence is 19 residues long. V was clipped by 3 bases and J by 3 bases, with 27 bases between them. CDR1 and CDR2 from the germline V gene are SGHVS and FQNEAQ. The CDR3 sequence: CASSFGSGWGMGLNYEQYF. The CDR3 DNA reads as TGTGCCAGCAGCTTTGGATCTGGGTGGGGGATGGGCCTTAACTACGAGCAGTACTTC.

This chain links TRBV11-3 with TRBJ2-3, with unresolved D. CDR3 size: 14 residues. V shed 1 base and J shed 0 bases, with 5 bases lying between them. CDR1 is SGHNT, CDR2 YENEEA, per germline. CDR3 protein: CASSLGQSTDTQYF. CDR3 in DNA: TGTGCCAGCAGCTTAGGACAAAGCACAGATACGCAGTATTTT. Together with reference TRBV11-3 and TRBJ2-3, the CDR3 gives the full variable domain: EAGVVQSPRYKIIEKKQPVAFWCNPISGHNTLYWYLQNLGQGPELLIRYENEEAVDDSQLPKDRFSAERLKGVDSTLKIQPAELGDSAVYLCASSLGQSTDTQYFGPGTRLTVL.

J is TRBJ1-3 and V is TRBV6-5; possibly TRBD1 for D (5 bases). Per the germline V gene, CDR1 is MNHEY and CDR2 is SVGAGI. The CDR3 loop spans 14 amino acids. Between the trimmed V and J ends, which lost 8 bases and 3 bases, there was a span of 14 bases. The CDR3 nucleotides are TGTGCCAGCCGTCGGGGGGAGCGTGGAAACACCATATATTTT. This gives the protein CASRRGERGNTIYF.

Only one count was recorded for this clone. The rearrangement joins TRBV9 to TRBJ2-5; a weak D match, TRBD1 (5 bases). Trimming took off 3 bases at V and 2 bases at J, with 8 bases between the two ends. The germline CDR1 and CDR2 sequences are SGDLS and YYNGEE. This CDR3 contains 13 residues. For the CDR3, the DNA is TGTGCCAGCAGCGACGACAGACAAGAGACCCAGTACTTC. It specifies CASSDDRQETQYF.

The chain couples TRBV27 to TRBJ1-6; TRBD1 matches at 8 bases. Germline V gene data show CDR1 as MNHEY and CDR2 as SMNVEV (reference sequence). After removal of 5 bases from V and 1 base from J, the junction contained 4 bases not matched to a gene. This CDR3 region has 16 residues. The CDR3 loop is CASSPDRGSYNSPLHF. In nucleotides, the CDR3 is TGTGCCAGCAGTCCCGACAGGGGTTCCTATAATTCACCCCTCCACTTT.

V is TRBV27 and J is TRBJ2-3; TRBD1 or TRBD2 may be the D gene (6 bases each). The ends were cut back, 2 bases at V and 2 bases at J, with 14 bases in the middle. The CDR3 is made up of 16 amino acids. The V gene's germline CDR1 is MNHEY and CDR2 SMNVEV (reference sequence). DNA for the CDR3: TGTGCCAGCAGTTTAGGACCGGGGGCCCACACAGATACGCAGTATTTT. Its translation: CASSLGPGAHTDTQYF.

The gene calls are TRBV5-6 and TRBJ1-5; D remains ambiguous. Germline V gene sequence: CDR1 SGHDT, CDR2 YYEEEE. The CDR3 consists of 14 residues. The V gene lost 2 bases and the J gene lost 3 bases, with 9 bases spanning the gap. Here the CDR3 DNA reads TGTGCCAGCAGCTTAGGGTCCCCCAATCAGCCCCAGCATTTT. Its translation is CASSLGSPNQPQHF.

This chain links TRBV5-1 with TRBJ2-7; TRBD1 aligns across 7 bases. This CDR3 comprises 14 residues. Germline CDR1 SGHRS, CDR2 YFSETQ. Trimming removed 0 bases from V and 5 bases from J; junction bases left unmatched: 5. The CDR3 reads CASSLGQGHHEQYF. CDR3 in DNA: TGCGCCAGCAGCTTGGGACAGGGCCACCACGAGCAGTACTTC.

CDR3 protein: CASSLGTGVPNQPQHF. The CDR3 region has the DNA TGTGCCAGCAGCTTAGGCACGGGGGTACCCAATCAGCCCCAGCATTTT. The gene calls are TRBV7-2 and TRBJ1-5; D perhaps matches TRBD1 (5 bases). CDR1 and CDR2 (germline): SGHTA, FQGNSA. CDR3 length equals 16 residues. The ends were cut back, 1 base at V and 3 bases at J, with 13 bases in the middle.

The chain uses TRBV5-4 and TRBJ2-5; 10 bases map to TRBD2. This CDR3 is 16 amino acids long. The germline V gene has CDR1 SGHNT and CDR2 YYREEE (reference sequence). V dropped 4 bases and J dropped 5; count of bases not matched to a gene: 11. The chain's CDR3 is CASSMPLAGVRETQYF. The CDR3, as DNA: TGTGCCAGCAGCATGCCGCTAGCGGGGGTCAGGGAGACCCAGTACTTC. The full variable domain, in which reference TRBV5-4 and TRBJ2-5 provide the parts outside the CDR3, is ETGVTQSPTHLIKTRGQQVTLRCSSQSGHNTVSWYQQALGQGPQFIFQYYREEENGRGNFPPRFSGLQFPNYSSELNVNALELDDSALYLCASSMPLAGVRETQYFGPGTRLLVL.

V usage is TRBV9 and J usage is TRBJ2-2; 10 bases fit TRBD1. Germline trimming cut 4 bases from V and 6 bases from J; bases unmatched to any gene: 6. Per the germline V gene, CDR1 is SGDLS and CDR2 is YYNGEE. The CDR3 covers 15 residues. CDR3 sequence (DNA): TGTGCCAGCAGCCTCACCGGGACAGGGGCCGGGGAGCTGTTTTTT. It specifies CASSLTGTGAGELFF. The whole variable domain, filled in from reference TRBV9 and TRBJ2-2, reads DSGVTQTPKHLITATGQRVTLRCSPRSGDLSVYWYQQSLDQGLQFLIQYYNGEERAKGNILERFSAQQFPDLHSELNLSSLELGDSALYFCASSLTGTGAGELFFGEGSRLTVL.